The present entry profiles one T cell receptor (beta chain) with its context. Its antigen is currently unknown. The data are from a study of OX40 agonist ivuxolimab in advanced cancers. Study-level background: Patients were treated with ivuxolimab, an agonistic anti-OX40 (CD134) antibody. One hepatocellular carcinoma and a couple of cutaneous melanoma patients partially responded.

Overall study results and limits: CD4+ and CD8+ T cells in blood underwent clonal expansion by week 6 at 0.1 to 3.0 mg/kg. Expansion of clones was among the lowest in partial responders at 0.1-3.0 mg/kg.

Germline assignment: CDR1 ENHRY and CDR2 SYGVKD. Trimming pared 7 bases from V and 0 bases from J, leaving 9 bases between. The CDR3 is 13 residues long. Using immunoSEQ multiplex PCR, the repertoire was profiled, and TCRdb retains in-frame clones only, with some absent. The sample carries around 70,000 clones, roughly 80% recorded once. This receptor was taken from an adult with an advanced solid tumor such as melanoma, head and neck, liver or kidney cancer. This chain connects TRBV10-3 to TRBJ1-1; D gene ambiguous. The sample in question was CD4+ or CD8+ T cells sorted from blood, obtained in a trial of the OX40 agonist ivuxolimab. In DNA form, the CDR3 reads TGTGCCATCACTGGGGTTATGAACACTGAAGCTTTCTTT. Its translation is CAITGVMNTEAFF.